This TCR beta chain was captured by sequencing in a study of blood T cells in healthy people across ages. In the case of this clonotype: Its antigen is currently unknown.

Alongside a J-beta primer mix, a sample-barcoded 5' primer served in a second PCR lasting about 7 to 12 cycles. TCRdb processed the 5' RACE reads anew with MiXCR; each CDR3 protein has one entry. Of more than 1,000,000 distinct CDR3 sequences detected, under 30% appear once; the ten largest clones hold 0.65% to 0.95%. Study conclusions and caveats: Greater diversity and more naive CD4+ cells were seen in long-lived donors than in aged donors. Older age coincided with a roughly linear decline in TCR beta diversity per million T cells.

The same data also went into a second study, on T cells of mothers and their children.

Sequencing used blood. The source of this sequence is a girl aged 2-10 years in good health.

CDR3 nucleotides: TGCGCCAGCAGAGGAGTGGGGTCCTATAATTCACCCCTCCACTTT. This encodes CASRGVGSYNSPLHF. V gene TRBV4-1 combines with J gene TRBJ1-6; D is uncertain. This CDR3 spans 15 amino acids. V lost 6 bases, J lost 1 base, and 10 bases lay in between. Germline V gene lookup returns CDR1 MGHRA and CDR2 YSYEKL.